This entry describes one T cell receptor beta chain. Antigen: not known. The data belong to a study of OX40 agonist ivuxolimab in advanced cancers. Across the study: Previous treatment with anti-PD-1, anti-PD-L1 or anti-CTLA-4 therapy was allowed; about 40% had received some. Partial responses were observed in three patients, of whom one had hepatocellular carcinoma and two had cutaneous melanoma. General observations from the study: Average numbers of expanded clones were greater in CD8+ T cells than in CD4+. Clonal expansion in partial responders at 0.1-3.0 mg/kg ranked among the lowest.

Clones were sequenced by immunoSEQ multiplex PCR, and TCRdb holds only the in-frame ones, with some missing. The table shows approximately 62,000 clones, with 80% to 95% occurring only once. V lost 5 bases to trimming and J lost 5 bases, with 21 bases between them. Germline CDR1 is SGHTA and CDR2 is FQGNSA. CDR3 size: 16 residues. The clonotype originates from an adult with an advanced solid tumor such as melanoma, head and neck, liver or kidney cancer. The material was CD4+ or CD8+ T cells sorted from blood, obtained in a trial of the OX40 agonist ivuxolimab. The chain carries TRBV7-2 and TRBJ2-5, with a weak D call TRBD2 (6 bases). CDR3 nucleotides: TGTGCCAGCAGCCAGGATATAGGGGCTGGGGGGGAGACCCAGTACTTC. It is translated as CASSQDIGAGGETQYF.